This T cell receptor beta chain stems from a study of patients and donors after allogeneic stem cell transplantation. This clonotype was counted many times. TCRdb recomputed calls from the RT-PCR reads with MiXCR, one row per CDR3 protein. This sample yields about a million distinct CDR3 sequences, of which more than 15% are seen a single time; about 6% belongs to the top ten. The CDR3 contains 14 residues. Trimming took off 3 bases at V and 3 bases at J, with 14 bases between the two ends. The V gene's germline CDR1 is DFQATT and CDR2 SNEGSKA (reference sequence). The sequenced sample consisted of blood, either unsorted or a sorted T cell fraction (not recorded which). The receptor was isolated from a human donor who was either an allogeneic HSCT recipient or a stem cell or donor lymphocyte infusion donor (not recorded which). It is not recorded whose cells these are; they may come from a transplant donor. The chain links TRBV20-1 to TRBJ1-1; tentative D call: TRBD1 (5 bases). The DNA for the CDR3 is TGCAGTGCTAGGTTTCGGGGCAGGGACACTGAAGCTTTCTTT. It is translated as CSARFRGRDTEAFF.